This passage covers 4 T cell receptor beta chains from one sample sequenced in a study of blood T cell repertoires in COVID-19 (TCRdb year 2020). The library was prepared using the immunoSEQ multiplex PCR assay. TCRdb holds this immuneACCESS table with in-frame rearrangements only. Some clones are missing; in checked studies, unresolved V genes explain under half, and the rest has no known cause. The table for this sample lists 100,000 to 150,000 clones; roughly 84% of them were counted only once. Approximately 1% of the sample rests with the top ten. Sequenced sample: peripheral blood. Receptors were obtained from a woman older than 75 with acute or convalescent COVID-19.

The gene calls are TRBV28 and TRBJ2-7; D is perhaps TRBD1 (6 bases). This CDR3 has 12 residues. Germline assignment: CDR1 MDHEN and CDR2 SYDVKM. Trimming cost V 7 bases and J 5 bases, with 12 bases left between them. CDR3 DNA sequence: TGTGCCAGCAACTGGGGGCCGGACGAGCAGTACTTC. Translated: CASNWGPDEQYF.

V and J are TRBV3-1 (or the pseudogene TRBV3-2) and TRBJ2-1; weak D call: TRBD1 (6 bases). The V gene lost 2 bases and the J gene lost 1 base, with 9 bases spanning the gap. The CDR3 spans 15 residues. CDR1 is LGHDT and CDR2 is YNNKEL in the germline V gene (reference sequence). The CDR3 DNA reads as TGTGCCAGCAGCCAAATGGGGGCTTCCTACAATGAGCAGTTCTTC. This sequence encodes CASSQMGASYNEQFF.

Here the CDR3 DNA reads TGTGCCAGTAGCACGGGACAGAACATCTACGAGCAGTACTTC. It translates to CASSTGQNIYEQYF. The V call is TRBV19, the J call TRBJ2-7, with TRBD1 identical over 7 bases. V trimming: 6 bases; J trimming: 3 bases; junction bases outside the gene matches: 8. The CDR3 is 14 amino acids. CDR1 and CDR2 from the germline V gene are LNHDA and SQIVND (reference sequence).

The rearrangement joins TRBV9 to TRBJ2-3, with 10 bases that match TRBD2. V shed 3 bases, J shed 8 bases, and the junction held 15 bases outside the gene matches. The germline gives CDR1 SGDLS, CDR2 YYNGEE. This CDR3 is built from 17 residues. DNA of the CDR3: TGTGCCAGCAGCGCCTTCGCGGCTAGCGGGGGCGGGGGTACGCAGTATTTT. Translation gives CASSAFAASGGGGTQYF. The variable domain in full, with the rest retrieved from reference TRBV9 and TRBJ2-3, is DSGVTQTPKHLITATGQRVTLRCSPRSGDLSVYWYQQSLDQGLQFLIQYYNGEERAKGNILERFSAQQFPDLHSELNLSSLELGDSALYFCASSAFAASGGGGTQYFGPGTRLTVL.